The clone carrying this T cell receptor (beta chain) was seen only a few times. These data originate in a study of CD8+CD57+ T cells in acquired aplastic anemia. TCR beta VDJ and CDR3 profiles were obtained from a genomic DNA template. MiXCR, applied by TCRdb to the reads, yields one record per CDR3 protein. The table has under 500,000 distinct CDR3 sequences, roughly a third seen once. Patients who underwent sequencing had shown CD8+CD57+ cell expansion by flow cytometry. Trimming pared 0 bases from V and 3 bases from J, leaving 20 bases between. CDR3 size: 18 residues. The germline V gene encodes CDR1 MGHRA and CDR2 YSYEKL.

This rearrangement joins TRBV4-1 to TRBJ1-2; D uncertain. Specimen: sorted CD4+, CD8+, or CD8+CD57+ T cells (not recorded which) from PBMCs. This TCR derives from a human donor with aplastic anemia. The CDR3 loop is CASSQETPGPGYHYGYTF. The CDR3 DNA reads TGCGCCAGCAGCCAAGAAACCCCTGGCCCAGGTTACCACTATGGCTACACCTTC.